Below are 8 T cell receptor beta chains sequenced from a single sample in a study of cytomegalovirus exposure and HLA in healthy donors. Using immunoSEQ multiplex PCR, the repertoire was profiled, and TCRdb retains in-frame clones only, with some absent. The sample lists about 140,000 clones, around 88% occurring once. The sequencing sample was made of PBMCs. The source is a woman aged 18-35 years in good health and CMV-seropositive.

V gene TRBV5-1 combines with J gene TRBJ1-1, with 12 bases that match TRBD1. The CDR3 is made up of 16 amino acids. Trimming cost V 4 bases and J 5 bases; bases outside gene matches: 9. Germline CDR1 is SGHRS and CDR2 is YFSETQ. Here the CDR3 reads CASSPGTGGAGTEAFF. The CDR3 DNA reads as TGCGCCAGCAGCCCCGGGACAGGGGGCGCGGGGACTGAAGCTTTCTTT.

V usage is TRBV19 and J usage is TRBJ2-1; TRBD2 matches at 10 bases. The CDR3 spans 18 residues. The trim removed 0 bases at V and 4 bases at J, leaving 9 bases unmatched. Germline lookup yields CDR1 LNHDA and CDR2 SQIVND (reference sequence). CDR3 region: CASSIDLEREGLYNEQFF. CDR3 sequence (DNA): TGTGCCAGTAGTATAGATCTGGAGCGGGAGGGGTTGTACAATGAGCAGTTCTTC.

The genes are TRBV4-3 and TRBJ1-4, with D possibly being TRBD1 (6 bases). The CDR3 length is 14 residues. In germline, CDR1 is LGHNA, CDR2 YSLEER. V shed 2 bases and J shed 5 bases, with 9 bases lying between them. The CDR3 sequence is CASSQTTGNEKLFF. CDR3 sequence (DNA): TGCGCCAGCAGCCAAACAACAGGGAATGAAAAACTGTTTTTT.

The rearrangement uses TRBV28 and TRBJ1-2; TRBD1 agrees at 7 bases. Unmatched junction bases numbered 4, after V lost 3 bases and J lost 0 bases. The germline V gene encodes CDR1 MDHEN and CDR2 SYDVKM. The CDR3 totals 15 residues. The CDR3 DNA follows: TGTGCCAGCAGTTTTGGGGACAGCACTAACTATGGCTACACCTTC. Protein product: CASSFGDSTNYGYTF.

The chain carries TRBV12-5 and TRBJ2-3; maybe TRBD2 (6 bases). Germline V gene sequence: CDR1 LGHNT, CDR2 FRNRAP. Trimming cost V 4 bases and J 0 bases, with 11 bases left between them. The CDR3 runs to 15 residues. CDR3 in DNA: TGTGCTAGTGGTTCTCGGGGGACTAGCACAGATACGCAGTATTTT. Amino acid sequence: CASGSRGTSTDTQYF.

The chain links TRBV7-8 to TRBJ1-2; TRBD1 might be the D (5 bases). The CDR3 consists of 16 residues. Germline lookup yields CDR1 SGHVS and CDR2 FQNEAQ. Trimming removed 4 bases at V and 0 bases at J, with 15 bases between. The CDR3 is CASSSTETVTNYGYTF. The CDR3 DNA is TGTGCCAGCAGCTCCACCGAGACAGTTACTAACTATGGCTACACCTTC.

This clone was detected once. This chain links TRBV11-2 with TRBJ1-2; possible D gene TRBD1, 5 bases. This CDR3 has 14 residues. The germline V gene has CDR1 SGHAT and CDR2 FQNNGV. V lost 2 bases to trimming and J lost 3 bases, with 10 bases between them. Here the CDR3 DNA reads TGTGCCAGCAGCTTACGCTTCAGGGACTATGGCTACACCTTC. It yields the protein CASSLRFRDYGYTF.

The V call is TRBV28, the J call TRBJ2-3; 13 nucleotides agree with TRBD2. The V segment lost 5 bases and the J segment 8 bases; nucleotides outside the gene matches: 10. CDR3 length: 16 amino acids. From germline, CDR1 is MDHEN and CDR2 SYDVKM. Here the CDR3 reads CASSPVGTSGTRTQYF. The CDR3 DNA follows: TGTGCCAGCAGTCCTGTAGGGACTAGCGGGACTCGTACGCAGTATTTT.